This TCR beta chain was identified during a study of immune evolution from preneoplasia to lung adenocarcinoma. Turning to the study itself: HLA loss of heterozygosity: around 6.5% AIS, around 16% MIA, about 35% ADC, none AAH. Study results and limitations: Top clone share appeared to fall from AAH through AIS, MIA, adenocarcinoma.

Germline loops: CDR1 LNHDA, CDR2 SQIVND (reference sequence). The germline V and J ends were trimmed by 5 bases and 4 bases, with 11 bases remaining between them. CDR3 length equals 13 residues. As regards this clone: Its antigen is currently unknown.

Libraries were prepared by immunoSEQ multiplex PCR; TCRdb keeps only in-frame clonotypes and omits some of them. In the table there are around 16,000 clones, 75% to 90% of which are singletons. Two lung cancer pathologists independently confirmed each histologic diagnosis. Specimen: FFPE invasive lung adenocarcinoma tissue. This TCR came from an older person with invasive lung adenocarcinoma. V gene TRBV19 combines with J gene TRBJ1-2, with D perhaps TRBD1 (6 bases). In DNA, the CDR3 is TGTGCCAGTAGTCCGGACAGCGGCTATGGCTACACCTTC. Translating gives CASSPDSGYGYTF.